This T cell receptor (beta chain) was documented in a study of T cell responses to AZD1222 COVID-19 vaccine (dated by TCRdb to the early 2020s). Describing the broader study: AZD1222 recipients with second doses at about 4 weeks or about 12 weeks were pooled, because spike-specific TCR depth and breadth did not differ between schedules. TCR sequencing was performed for approximately 240 trial participants, of whom about 210 were given two doses of AZD1222 and 26 were given two doses of MenACWY control vaccine. Trial participants were enrolled into age subgroups of 18-55, 56-69 and 70-plus years, which contained 148, 28 and 57 TCR-sequenced participants, respectively. Broad study findings and their caveats: Only five or six AZD1222 recipients were SARS-CoV-2 seropositive at baseline, limiting conclusions about previously exposed vaccinees. A significant rise in spike-specific TCR breadth and depth was observed after two AZD1222 doses relative to day 0 and relative to MenACWY recipients. No day 14 peak-response samples were available, so repertoires were characterized only after the peak T cell response. In the small 56-69-year group, the increase in depth fell short of significance, most likely because of low power. Nearly half of unique spike-specific TCRs reportedly recognized epitopes outside regions mutated in the B.1.351 and B.1.1.7 variants. CD4 TCRs associated with the vaccine covered the entire spike protein, and the dominant responses were in regions 160-218 and 743-854. Most participants were white British and females outnumbered males, and the authors suggested that clonal diversity may have been underestimated.

The CDR3 regions of human TCRbeta chains were subjected to immunosequencing. The published analysis was carried out like this. TCRs in the repertoires were matched against a reference library of SARS-CoV-2-specific TCRs that had been generated with the MIRA antigen-specificity platform. Breadth meant the fraction of unique TCRs that were SARS-CoV-2-associated, whereas depth meant the fraction of total T cells that were SARS-CoV-2-associated. Using the MIRA data, each spike-specific TCR was assigned both to the spike region to which the TCR was reactive and to a CD4 or CD8 class. Log10-transformed breadth and depth values were compared by one-way ANOVA with Sidak's multiple comparisons tests. TCRdb's version of the immuneACCESS table is confined to in-frame rearrangements and falls short of the full clone set. An unresolved V gene accounts for under half of the shortfall where checked; the remainder is of unknown origin. Clone size and the V and J calls come from that table; the DNA yielded D and trimming. Across this sample there are around 120,000 clones, with roughly nine tenths seen only once. Around 6.9% of the sample belongs to the ten largest clones.

Taken from cysteine to phenylalanine, the CDR3 has 10 residues. Just the 30-base CDR3 DNA is kept, in frame starting at base 1. CDR1 MDHEN and CDR2 SYDVKM are derived from the germline V gene. V loses 8 bases, J loses 6 bases, and the germline ends lie 7 bases apart. This clone was observed a few times. Its antigen remains undetermined. Per-base qualities were not stored, and no clone one base away is much larger. Explained via the paper, the time point label denotes: baseline before first vaccination. Samples from vaccinated people were obtained from the UK trials COV001 and COV002, which included a single-blind randomized controlled phase 2/3 trial of AZD1222 (ChAdOx1 nCoV-19) in healthy adults. For TCRbeta chain sequencing, PBMC samples were collected from trial participants at day 0 and at day 28 after the second dose.

The sample consisted of peripheral blood, taken on day 0 of AZD1222 vaccination. The V and J segments used are TRBV28 and TRBJ1-2; the D gene remains uncertain. The sequence was collected from an adult in good health. The DNA is as follows: TGTGCCAGCCGGCGGAATGGCTACACCTTC. This encodes CASRRNGYTF.